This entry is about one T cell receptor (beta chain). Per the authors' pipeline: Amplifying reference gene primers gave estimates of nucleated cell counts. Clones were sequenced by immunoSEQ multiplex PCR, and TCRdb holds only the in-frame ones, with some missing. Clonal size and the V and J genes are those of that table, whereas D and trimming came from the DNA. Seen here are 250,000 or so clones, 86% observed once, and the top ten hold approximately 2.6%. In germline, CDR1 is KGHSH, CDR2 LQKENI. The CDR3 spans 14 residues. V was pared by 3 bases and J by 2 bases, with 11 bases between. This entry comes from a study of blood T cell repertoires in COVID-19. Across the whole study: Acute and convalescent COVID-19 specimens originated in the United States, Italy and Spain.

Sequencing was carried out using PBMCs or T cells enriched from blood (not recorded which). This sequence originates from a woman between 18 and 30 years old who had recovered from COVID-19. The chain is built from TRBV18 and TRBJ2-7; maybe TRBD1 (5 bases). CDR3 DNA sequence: TGTGCCAGCTCACCCAGGGCACCCACCTACGAGCAGTACTTC. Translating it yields CASSPRAPTYEQYF.